These T cell receptor beta chains were read from a single sample in a study of blood T cell repertoires in COVID-19. Sequencing was performed with immunoSEQ multiplex PCR; in TCRdb, only in-frame clones are kept and a portion is missing. The table includes approximately 34,000 clones, 80% detected once. Sequencing was carried out using peripheral blood. These receptors all come from a woman aged 70-85 years with acute or convalescent COVID-19. Each CDR3 is given with its conserved first and last residue. The D gene is left open where the match is weak. The listing skips clone size in some rows; elsewhere it reads once, few, many or a size class.

D,size,J,V,CDR3,DNA
.,once,TRBJ2-7,TRBV4-2,CASSQDVGGNYEQYF,TGTGCCAGCAGCCAAGATGTGGGCGGGAACTACGAGCAGTACTTC
TRBD1,.,TRBJ2-1,TRBV19,CASSISTGGTYNEQFF,TGTGCCAGTAGTATATCCACAGGGGGAACCTACAATGAGCAGTTCTTC
.,.,TRBJ1-1,TRBV3-1/TRBV3-2,CASSREGPAFF,TGTGCCAGCAGCCGGGAGGGGCCTGCTTTCTTT
TRBD1,.,TRBJ1-2,TRBV4-2,CASSPTQGEGYTF,TGTGCCAGCAGCCCGACGCAGGGGGAGGGCTACACCTTC
TRBD1,.,TRBJ2-2,TRBV11-3,CASSPGQGSTGELFF,TGTGCCAGCAGCCCTGGACAGGGGAGCACCGGGGAGCTGTTTTTT
.,.,TRBJ2-7,TRBV5-1,CASSLDGYYEQYF,TGCGCCAGCAGCTTGGACGGGTACTACGAGCAGTACTTC
TRBD1,.,TRBJ2-7,TRBV6-5,CASSSGQGSYEQYF,TGTGCCAGCAGTAGCGGACAGGGGAGCTACGAGCAGTACTTC
.,.,TRBJ1-4,TRBV18,CASSPRRGGDEKLFF,TGTGCCAGCTCACCACGCAGGGGTGGGGATGAAAAACTGTTTTTT
.,.,TRBJ1-1,TRBV19,CASSGQLEAFF,TGTGCCAGTAGTGGACAGCTTGAAGCTTTCTTT
TRBD1,.,TRBJ2-5,TRBV7-2,CASSPRQGSETQYF,TGTGCCAGCAGCCCCAGACAGGGGAGCGAGACCCAGTACTTC
.,.,TRBJ1-1,TRBV6-4,CASRARGGGTEAFF,TGTGCCAGCAGGGCGCGGGGAGGGGGCACTGAAGCTTTCTTT
TRBD1,.,TRBJ2-5,TRBV10-3,CAIRGTGQETQYF,TGTGCCATCAGAGGGACAGGGCAGGAGACCCAGTACTTC
TRBD1,.,TRBJ1-6,TRBV19,CASSTGTGRSSPLHF,TGTGCCAGTAGTACCGGGACAGGGAGAAGTTCACCCCTCCACTTT
.,.,TRBJ1-1,TRBV21-1,CASSIPKSGAFF,TGTGCCAGCAGCATTCCGAAAAGCGGAGCTTTCTTT